This T cell receptor beta chain is drawn from a study of OX40 agonist ivuxolimab in advanced cancers. General observations from the study: The investigators did not determine what antigen specificity the expanded peripheral T cells had.

Here immunoSEQ multiplex PCR was the method, and the copy in TCRdb shows in-frame clones only, minus some. This table has some 64,000 clones, around 83% appearing once. Baseline, cycle 4 day 1, and cycle 7 day 1 were the blood sampling points. This clone occurred once. Its matching antigen is unknown. CDR3 size: 13 residues. CDR1 and CDR2 from the germline V gene are MNHNS and SASEGT. Trimming removed 6 bases from V and 9 bases from J, with 17 bases in between. The receptor was derived from an adult with an advanced solid tumor such as melanoma, head and neck, liver or kidney cancer. This rearrangement joins TRBV6-1 to TRBJ1-1; D possibly corresponds to TRBD1 (5 bases). Material: CD4+ or CD8+ T cells sorted from blood, obtained in a trial of the OX40 agonist ivuxolimab. The CDR3: CASSQSWGRKAFF. The CDR3 nucleotides are TGTGCCAGCAGCCAAAGCTGGGGCCGGAAAGCTTTCTTT.